This T cell receptor (beta chain) was sequenced for a study of T cell repertoires in cytomegalovirus infection. TCRdb fed the reads into MiXCR, producing one record per CDR3 protein. Seen here are about 700,000 distinct CDR3 sequences, around a third observed once, and the top ten hold 18%. Looked up from germline, CDR1 is DFQATT and CDR2 is SNEGSKA (reference sequence). Trimming pared 6 bases from V and 6 bases from J, leaving 9 bases between. The CDR3 covers 10 residues. Regarding this clonotype: Its antigen remains unknown.

Study results and caveats: HLA-C-restricted CMV clonotypes gave the most frequent clonotype in two of eight donors. Individuals carrying CMV plus the relevant HLA were identified by cumulative frequency of public TCR beta families.

Material: cultured PBMCs, obtained from culture after CMV antigen stimulation. The clonotype originates from a human donor in good health (CMV status not recorded). Some clones in this sample may be carry-over from other donors' samples. J is TRBJ2-7 and V is TRBV20-1; D is perhaps TRBD1 (5 bases). CDR3 sequence reads: CSAGLLEQYF. CDR3 coding DNA: TGCAGTGCGGGGCTGCTCGAGCAGTACTTC.